This is a list of T cell receptor beta chains from one sample in a study of T cell responses to AZD1222 COVID-19 vaccine. Here immunoSEQ multiplex PCR was the method, and the copy in TCRdb shows in-frame clones only, minus some. The sample lists 200,000 or so clones, about 94% occurring once. The sequencing used peripheral blood, collected on day 0 of AZD1222 vaccination. These receptors were taken from an adult in good health. Both conserved end residues are part of each CDR3. A D gene is named only where the DNA matches it firmly. The size entry is marked missing in some rows and otherwise reads once, few, many or a size class.

DNA: TGTGCCAGCAGTGATATTAGCGGGAGACGCGGGAACACCGGGGAGCTGTTTTTT
CDR3: CASSDISGRRGNTGELFF
J: TRBJ2-2
D: TRBD2
size: NA
V: TRBV25-1

DNA: TGTGCCATCAGTCGATTGGGGGATTCCTACAATGAGCAGTTCTTC
CDR3: CAISRLGDSYNEQFF
J: TRBJ2-1
D: NA
size: once
V: TRBV10-3

DNA: TGTGCCAGCAGAGACGTGCGAGGCAAGCACACCGGGGAGCTGTTTTTT
CDR3: CASRDVRGKHTGELFF
J: TRBJ2-2
D: NA
size: NA
V: TRBV28

DNA: TGTGCTAGTGGTTTCGGACTAGCGGGAGTGGAGCAGTTCTTC
CDR3: CASGFGLAGVEQFF
J: TRBJ2-1
D: TRBD2
size: NA
V: TRBV12-5

DNA: TGTGCCTGGAGGGGGGGATCTAATGAAAAACTGTTTTTT
CDR3: CAWRGGSNEKLFF
J: TRBJ1-4
D: NA
size: NA
V: TRBV30

DNA: TGCAGCGGCCGGACTAGCGGACTCACTTCAGATACGCAGTATTTT
CDR3: CSGRTSGLTSDTQYF
J: TRBJ2-3
D: TRBD2
size: few
V: TRBV29-1

DNA: TGCAGCGTCCGTACTAGCGGGAGAGTTCCCGGGGAGCTGTTTTTT
CDR3: CSVRTSGRVPGELFF
J: TRBJ2-2
D: TRBD2
size: NA
V: TRBV29-1

DNA: TGTGCCAGCACCCATCCCGGTGGCTATGGCTACACCTTC
CDR3: CASTHPGGYGYTF
J: TRBJ1-2
D: NA
size: NA
V: TRBV6-5

DNA: TGCGCCAGCAGCTTGGCCCGGGCAGATACGCAGTATTTT
CDR3: CASSLARADTQYF
J: TRBJ2-3
D: NA
size: NA
V: TRBV5-1

DNA: TGTGCCAGTTTACCGGGACGGAACACTGAAGCTTTCTTT
CDR3: CASLPGRNTEAFF
J: TRBJ1-1
D: NA
size: once
V: TRBV19

DNA: TGTGCCAGCAGCTCCGGCGCGGGTTACGAGCAGTACTTC
CDR3: CASSSGAGYEQYF
J: TRBJ2-7
D: NA
size: few
V: TRBV7-8

DNA: TGTGCCAGCAGCCACGACGGACAGGGTTACTCTGGAAACACCATATATTTT
CDR3: CASSHDGQGYSGNTIYF
J: TRBJ1-3
D: TRBD1
size: NA
V: TRBV7-3

DNA: TGTGCCAGCAGCTTAGAGCTGAATTCACCCCTCCACTTT
CDR3: CASSLELNSPLHF
J: TRBJ1-6
D: NA
size: once
V: TRBV7-9

DNA: TGTGCCAGCAGCCGACCGGGACAGTTGAACACTGAAGCTTTCTTT
CDR3: CASSRPGQLNTEAFF
J: TRBJ1-1
D: TRBD1
size: once
V: TRBV6-5

DNA: TGCGCCAGCAGTGAGTACCGGTCGGCGAACACCGGGGAGCTGTTTTTT
CDR3: CASSEYRSANTGELFF
J: TRBJ2-2
D: NA
size: NA
V: TRBV10-1

DNA: TGTGCCAGCAGTGAAGGACAGTATCAAGAGACCCAGTACTTC
CDR3: CASSEGQYQETQYF
J: TRBJ2-5
D: NA
size: NA
V: TRBV2

DNA: TGTGCCAGCAGTTACATCAGGGCTGCCAATGAAAAACTGTTTTTT
CDR3: CASSYIRAANEKLFF
J: TRBJ1-4
D: NA
size: NA
V: TRBV28

DNA: TGTGCCAGCTCACTAAAAAGAACAGGGGACGAGCAGTACTTC
CDR3: CASSLKRTGDEQYF
J: TRBJ2-7
D: TRBD1
size: NA
V: TRBV18

DNA: TGTGCCAGCAGTTACGCGCGGGGGGAGCAGTTCTTC
CDR3: CASSYARGEQFF
J: TRBJ2-1
D: TRBD2
size: NA
V: TRBV6-5

DNA: TGTGCCAGTAGTATTACTCACCTTATCGACAATGAGCAGTTCTTC
CDR3: CASSITHLIDNEQFF
J: TRBJ2-1
D: NA
size: NA
V: TRBV19

DNA: TGTGCCAGCAGCTATCGGGACACCGGGGAGCTGTTTTTT
CDR3: CASSYRDTGELFF
J: TRBJ2-2
D: NA
size: few
V: TRBV7-8

DNA: TGTGCCAGCAGCGCCGGGACAGGGGGTCAGCCCCAGCATTTT
CDR3: CASSAGTGGQPQHF
J: TRBJ1-5
D: TRBD1
size: NA
V: TRBV9